This T cell receptor beta chain was captured in a study of beta chain features in type 1 diabetes. Across the whole study: The study examined roughly 100 million sorted cells across all samples.

Regarding this clone: Its target is unknown.

The isolated RNA, all of it, was reverse transcribed, so expressed TCRB transcripts were what got sequenced. Data came from immunoSEQ multiplex PCR; TCRdb stores just in-frame clones and leaves some out. The profile covers about 160,000 clones, with more than 60% appearing a single time and roughly 0.089% taken by the ten largest. Overall study results and limits: These data did not resolve whether HLA type affects TCRB rearrangement. Shortening that was moderate but significant affected the TCRB CDR3s of Type 1 diabetes patients in all four CD4+ subsets. More deletions and fewer insertions at VDJ junctions were seen in type 1 diabetes patients.

The specimen sequenced was naive CD4+ T cells from blood. This receptor was obtained from a man in his thirties or forties with type 1 diabetes.

The chain's CDR3 is CAWSFRTDTQYF. CDR3 bases: TGTGCCTGGAGTTTCAGGACAGATACGCAGTATTTT. The chain recombines TRBV30 with TRBJ2-3; no clear D gene. The germline CDR1 and CDR2 sequences are GTSNPN and SVGIG (reference sequence). Between the trimmed V and J ends, which lost 2 bases and 3 bases, there was a span of 6 bases. This CDR3 region has 12 residues.